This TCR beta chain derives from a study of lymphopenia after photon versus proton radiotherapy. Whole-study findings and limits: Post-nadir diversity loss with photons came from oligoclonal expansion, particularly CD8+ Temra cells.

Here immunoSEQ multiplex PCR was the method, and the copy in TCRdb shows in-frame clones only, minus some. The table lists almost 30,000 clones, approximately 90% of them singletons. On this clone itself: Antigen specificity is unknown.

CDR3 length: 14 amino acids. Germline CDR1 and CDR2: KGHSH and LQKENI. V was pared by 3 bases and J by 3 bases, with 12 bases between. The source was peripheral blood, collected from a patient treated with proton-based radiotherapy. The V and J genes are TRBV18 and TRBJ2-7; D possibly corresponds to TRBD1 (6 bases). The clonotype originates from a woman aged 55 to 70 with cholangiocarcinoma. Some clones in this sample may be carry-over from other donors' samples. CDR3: CASSPTSDSYEQYF. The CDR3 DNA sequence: TGTGCCAGCTCACCCACCTCGGACAGCTACGAGCAGTACTTC.